The 4 T cell receptor beta chains in this list originate from one sample, sequenced in a study of shared clonotypes between healthy human individuals (dated by TCRdb to between 2020 and 2021). Library generation was performed with the immunoSEQ multiplex PCR assay. Not all clones reach the TCRdb copy of this immuneACCESS table, which keeps in-frame sequences only. Checked studies attribute under half of the gap to unresolved V genes and leave the rest unexplained. This sample holds some 790,000 clones; roughly 72% were observed only once. The ten largest clones represent over 1.5% of the sample. The sample comprised memory CD4+ T cells sorted from blood. Taken with the paper, the label for cell subset or site translates to: CD45RA-negative fraction. These receptors originate from a woman aged 25 to 45 in good health.

This clone was seen a handful of times. The gene calls are TRBV7-8 and TRBJ1-1; no firm D call. Per the germline V gene, CDR1 is SGHVS and CDR2 is FQNEAQ. The CDR3 length is 18 residues. V dropped 1 base and J dropped 1 base, with 19 bases sitting between them. The CDR3 is CASSLEGRSYLGNTEAFF. The CDR3 DNA follows: TGTGCCAGCAGCTTAGAGGGCAGGTCCTACCTTGGGAACACTGAAGCTTTCTTT.

The chain employs TRBV7-9 and TRBJ1-1; D call uncertain. Germline CDR1 and CDR2: SEHNR and FQNEAQ (reference sequence). Trimming took off 11 bases at V and 4 bases at J, with 29 bases between the two ends. The CDR3 has 17 amino acids. CDR3 sequence (DNA): TGTGCCGCACGGGCGTTGGGCGTCCCTCTCCAAAGCACTGAAGCTTTCTTT. This sequence encodes CAARALGVPLQSTEAFF.

The CDR3, as DNA: TGTGCCAGCAGTTTAGTACGGGAGGGGAGTGAGCAGTTCTTC. This sequence encodes CASSLVREGSEQFF. V is TRBV6-5 and J is TRBJ2-1; 8 positions agree with TRBD2. In germline, CDR1 is MNHEY, CDR2 SVGAGI. After removal of 4 bases from V and 9 bases from J, the junction contained 8 bases not matched to a gene. CDR3 length equals 14 residues.

The rearrangement joins TRBV6-5 to TRBJ2-7; possible D gene TRBD1, 6 bases. Germline CDR1 MNHEY, CDR2 SVGAGI. Deletions cut 6 bases from V and 5 bases from J, with 20 bases between. The CDR3 consists of 15 residues. CDR3 residues: CASSSNFQGRDEQYF. As DNA, the CDR3 is TGTGCCAGCAGCTCCAACTTCCAGGGGCGGGACGAGCAGTACTTC.